This note documents a single T cell receptor (beta chain) sequence. As yet, its antigen is unknown. Naive CD8 isolation took CD45RO-negative cells positively selected for CCR7 and excluded terminally differentiated effector memory CD45RA+ cells. Trimming shortened V by 7 bases and J by 5 bases, and 15 bases separated the two germline ends. The CDR3 totals 13 residues. Per the germline V gene, CDR1 is LNHDA and CDR2 is SQIVND (reference sequence). These data are taken from a study of shared clonotypes between healthy human individuals. Study-level results: Generation probabilities of non-shared clonotypes were lower (relative to those shared by all four donors). There were few donors, and this limited the genetic and exposure-history diversity represented.

Profiled with immunoSEQ multiplex PCR; TCRdb holds only in-frame clones, not every one. The data show around 610,000 clones, 95% to 97% seen once. The sample taken for sequencing was naive CD8+ T cells sorted from blood. The sequence was obtained from a woman between 25 and 40 years old in good health. The chain recombines TRBV19 with TRBJ2-7, with D perhaps matching TRBD1 or TRBD2 (5 bases each). The CDR3 DNA is TGTGCCAGTACCCACCCGGGGCAGGACGAGCAGTACTTC. Its translation is CASTHPGQDEQYF.